This T cell receptor beta chain appears in the sequencing data of a study of T cell responses to AZD1222 COVID-19 vaccine. CDR3 size: 15 residues. Trimming took 3 bases from V and 1 from J; bases not matched to a gene: 5. Germline assignment: CDR1 SGHAT and CDR2 FQNNGV. Clones were sequenced by immunoSEQ multiplex PCR, and TCRdb holds only the in-frame ones, with some missing. The table shows around 150,000 clones, with about nine tenths occurring only once. Note on this clone: The antigen is unknown.

Study results and limitations: AZD1222 recipients seropositive at baseline numbered only six.

This specimen was peripheral blood, taken on day 0 of AZD1222 vaccination. The rearrangement uses TRBV11-2 and TRBJ1-2; TRBD1 aligns across 7 bases. This receptor was identified in an adult in good health. The CDR3 region has the DNA TGTGCCAGCAGCTTGCTGCAGGGGGATAACTATGGCTACACCTTC. It is translated as CASSLLQGDNYGYTF.